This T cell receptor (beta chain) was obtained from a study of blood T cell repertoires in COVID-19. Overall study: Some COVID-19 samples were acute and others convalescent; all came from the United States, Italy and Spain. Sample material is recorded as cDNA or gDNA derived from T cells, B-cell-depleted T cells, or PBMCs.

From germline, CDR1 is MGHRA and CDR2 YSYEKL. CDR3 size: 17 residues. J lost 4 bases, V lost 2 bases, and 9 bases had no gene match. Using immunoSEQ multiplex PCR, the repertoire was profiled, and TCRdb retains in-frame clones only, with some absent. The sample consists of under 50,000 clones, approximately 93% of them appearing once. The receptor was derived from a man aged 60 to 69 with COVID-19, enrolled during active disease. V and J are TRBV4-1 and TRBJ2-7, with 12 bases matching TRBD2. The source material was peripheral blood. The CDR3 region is CASSQKTPSGGAYEQYF. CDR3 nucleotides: TGCGCCAGCAGCCAAAAAACCCCTAGCGGGGGGGCTTACGAGCAGTACTTC.